This passage covers 25 T cell receptor beta chains from one sample sequenced in a study of control samples from healthy donors and cancer patients. Clones were read by immunoSEQ multiplex PCR, and TCRdb kept only the in-frame ones, dropping some. The sample records almost 85,000 clones, roughly 82% being singletons. The sample comprised PBMCs. Receptors were obtained from a man aged 60 to 75 with head and neck cancer.

This sequence joins TRBV7-9 and TRBJ2-6; D is unresolved. CDR1 and CDR2 from the germline V gene are SEHNR and FQNEAQ (reference sequence). This CDR3 has 16 amino acids. V was cut by 4 bases and J by 2 bases, with 12 bases left in between. The CDR3 sequence is CASSSGRPPGANVLTF. CDR3 bases: TGTGCCAGCAGCTCCGGTCGGCCACCTGGGGCCAACGTCCTGACTTTC.

In its sample, this clone was seen a few times. The chain uses TRBV7-9 and TRBJ1-5, with D uncertain. Germline CDR1 SEHNR, CDR2 FQNEAQ (reference sequence). V dropped 2 bases and J dropped 4 bases, with 6 bases sitting between them. This CDR3 is built from 13 residues. CDR3 nucleotide sequence: TGTGCCAGCAGCTTATACGAGAATCAGCCCCAGCATTTT. This codes for CASSLYENQPQHF.

CDR3 DNA sequence: TGTGCCACCAGCAGAGAAAGGGGTAGACAGCCCCAGCATTTT. This codes for CATSRERGRQPQHF. The V call is TRBV15, the J call TRBJ1-5, with a possible D match to TRBD1 (5 bases). Germline-derived CDR1 and CDR2 are LNHNV and YYDKDF (reference sequence). The V end was cut by 0 bases, the J end by 7 bases, with 10 bases between. There are 14 residues in the CDR3.

The chain joins TRBV10-2 to TRBJ2-4; perhaps TRBD2 as D (5 bases). V was shortened by 6 bases and J by 6 bases, with 21 bases between the two germline ends. Germline CDR1 is WSHSY and CDR2 is SAAADI. The CDR3 has 16 amino acids. The CDR3 is CASSAWLGSAGNIQYF. As DNA, the CDR3 is TGCGCCAGCAGCGCATGGCTTGGGTCCGCGGGAAACATTCAGTACTTC.

This chain connects TRBV28 to TRBJ2-1; 8 nucleotides align to TRBD2. V was clipped by 3 bases and J by 5 bases; unmatched bases: 3. CDR3 length equals 14 residues. Germline CDR1 MDHEN, CDR2 SYDVKM. The CDR3 DNA is TGTGCCAGCAGTTTTACGGGAGGGGACAATGAGCAGTTCTTC. Translated, it gives CASSFTGGDNEQFF.

The CDR3 coding sequence is TGTGCCAGTAGTATTTTTGGAACGGGAGCAGAAAACATTCAGTACTTC. Translation: CASSIFGTGAENIQYF. This chain uses TRBV19 with TRBJ2-4; weak D call: TRBD2 (6 bases). Germline-derived CDR1 and CDR2 are LNHDA and SQIVND (reference sequence). The CDR3 length is 16 residues. The ends were cut back, 3 bases at V and 5 bases at J, with 17 bases in the middle. The entire variable domain, with the rest obtained from reference TRBV19 and TRBJ2-4, is as follows: DGGITQSPKYLFRKEGQNVTLSCEQNLNHDAMYWYRQDPGQGLRLIYYSQIVNDFQKGDIAEGYSVSREKKESFPLTVTSAQKNPTAFYLCASSIFGTGAENIQYFGAGTRLSVL.

The chain combines TRBV29-1 with TRBJ2-7; 9 bases are a match to TRBD2. J gave up 0 bases and V 3 bases, and 6 bases lay outside the gene matches. This CDR3 comprises 15 residues. Looked up from germline, CDR1 is SQVTM and CDR2 is ANQGSEA. This CDR3 reads CSVEGLAGNSYEQYF. In nucleotides, the CDR3 is TGCAGCGTTGAGGGGCTAGCGGGAAACTCCTACGAGCAGTACTTC.

V gene TRBV5-4 combines with J gene TRBJ1-2, with D perhaps TRBD1 (5 bases). V was clipped by 0 bases and J by 4 bases, with 13 bases between them. This CDR3 comprises 15 residues. Germline CDR1 SGHNT, CDR2 YYREEE (reference sequence). The CDR3 bases are TGTGCCAGCAGCTTGGCCGCCAGGGCAAGCTATGGCTACACCTTC. Protein product: CASSLAARASYGYTF.

J is TRBJ2-1 and V is TRBV4-2, with TRBD2 identical over 9 bases. This CDR3 spans 17 amino acids. Germline assignment: CDR1 LGHNA and CDR2 YNFKEQ. The V segment lost 3 bases and the J segment 0 bases; nucleotides outside the gene matches: 6. In DNA, the CDR3 is TGTGCCAGCAGCCAGGGCGGGAGGGCCGGCTCCTACAATGAGCAGTTCTTC. Translated: CASSQGGRAGSYNEQFF.

V is TRBV7-8 and J is TRBJ2-2; 8 nucleotides line up with TRBD1. Germline assignment: CDR1 SGHVS and CDR2 FQNEAQ. V was clipped by 5 bases and J by 1 base; unmatched bases: 0. The CDR3 extends over 14 amino acids. The CDR3 protein is CASSGQGNTGELFF. The CDR3 region has the DNA TGTGCCAGCAGCGGACAGGGGAACACCGGGGAGCTGTTTTTT.

V and J are TRBV7-2 and TRBJ2-3; TRBD2 agrees at 7 bases. The CDR3 is made up of 16 amino acids. The J segment lost 2 bases and the V segment lost 2 bases, leaving 7 bases of the junction unmatched. Germline V gene lookup returns CDR1 SGHTA and CDR2 FQGNSA. CDR3 sequence reads: CASSLWSGGITDTQYF. In DNA form, the CDR3 reads TGTGCCAGCAGCTTATGGTCGGGAGGAATCACAGATACGCAGTATTTT.

This chain joins TRBV7-6 and TRBJ1-6; 8 nucleotides line up with TRBD1. The CDR3 is 15 amino acids. Germline V gene sequence: CDR1 SGHVS, CDR2 FNYEAQ. J was trimmed by 10 bases and V by 5 bases; bases with no gene match: 10. The CDR3 DNA follows: TGTGCCAGCAGCCCGACGGACAGGGAAGACTCACCCCTCCACTTT. The encoded protein is CASSPTDREDSPLHF.

The gene calls are TRBV28 and TRBJ2-3, with 9 positions matching TRBD1. Germline values: CDR1 MDHEN, CDR2 SYDVKM. The CDR3 runs 14 residues. Trimming removed 7 bases from V and 3 bases from J; junction bases left unmatched: 5. CDR3 region: CASTSGQGTDTQYF. The CDR3 DNA sequence: TGTGCCAGCACCTCCGGACAGGGGACAGATACGCAGTATTTT.

The chain couples TRBV27 to TRBJ1-1; 11 nucleotides match TRBD1. The CDR3 is 15 amino acids. J gave up 1 base and V 7 bases, and 5 bases lay outside the gene matches. Per germline, CDR1 MNHEY and CDR2 SMNVEV (reference sequence). The CDR3: CASIQGTGGNTEAFF. The CDR3 DNA sequence: TGTGCCAGCATCCAAGGGACAGGGGGGAACACTGAAGCTTTCTTT.

The chain has TRBV29-1 and TRBJ2-3, with D perhaps TRBD1 (5 bases). V gave up 4 bases and J gave up 5 bases, with 16 bases separating them. The CDR3 is 14 residues long. In germline, CDR1 is SQVTM, CDR2 ANQGSEA. CDR3 bases: TGCAGCGTTGTAGGGGCGGCCAATGGAGATACGCAGTATTTT. Encoded protein: CSVVGAANGDTQYF.

The chain uses TRBV18 and TRBJ2-7, with a tentative D call TRBD2 (5 bases). Per germline, CDR1 KGHSH and CDR2 LQKENI. Trimming shortened V by 3 bases and J by 4 bases, and 13 bases separated the two germline ends. The CDR3 has 14 amino acids. Here the CDR3 reads CASSPLRREYEQYF. The CDR3 DNA reads TGTGCCAGCTCACCTCTAAGACGGGAATACGAGCAGTACTTC.

This clone rates as medium-sized. CDR3 bases: TGTGCCAGCAGCTTAGAATGGGGTGTGGCTTTCTTT. Its translation: CASSLEWGVAFF. V is TRBV7-2 and J is TRBJ1-1; no clear D. The V gene lost 1 base and the J gene lost 11 bases, with 11 bases spanning the gap. CDR3 length: 12 residues. Germline lookup yields CDR1 SGHTA and CDR2 FQGNSA.

V usage is TRBV10-3 and J usage is TRBJ2-7, with TRBD1 as a possible D gene (5 bases). The CDR3 is 15 amino acids. Germline CDR1 reads ENHRY; CDR2 reads SYGVKD. The ends were cut back, 3 bases at V and 4 bases at J, with 16 bases in the middle. This CDR3 reads CAISDARDSSYEQYF. The CDR3 region has the DNA TGTGCCATCAGTGATGCCAGGGATTCCTCATACGAGCAGTACTTC.

On this clone: One end of the junction is discordant with germline, which a read error may explain. This chain connects TRBV7-7 to TRBJ2-3; D gene ambiguous. CDR1 is SSHAT and CDR2 is FNYEAQ in the germline V gene (reference sequence). This CDR3 is 14 amino acids long. The CDR3 sequence is CASSRQLGTDTQYF. The DNA of the CDR3 is TGTGCTAGCAGCCGGCAGCTTGGTACAGATACGCAGTATTTT.

The chain links TRBV6-5 to TRBJ2-3; TRBD2 is a possible D gene (7 bases). The germline V and J ends were trimmed by 6 bases and 6 bases, with 19 bases remaining between them. Germline V gene sequence: CDR1 MNHEY, CDR2 SVGAGI. The CDR3 length is 15 residues. CDR3 in DNA: TGTGCCAGCAGGTGGACAGCTGGACTAGTCGATACGCAGTATTTT. Encoded protein: CASRWTAGLVDTQYF.

This clone came up once. The rearrangement joins TRBV29-1 to TRBJ2-7, with 11 positions matching TRBD2. V was pared by 6 bases and J by 4 bases, with 5 bases of the junction left unmatched. In germline, CDR1 is SQVTM, CDR2 ANQGSEA. This CDR3 has 13 residues. The chain's CDR3 is CSVVTSGSYEQYF. The DNA for the CDR3 is TGCAGCGTCGTCACTAGCGGGAGTTACGAGCAGTACTTC.

The count of this clone is one. CDR3 DNA sequence: TGTGCCAGCAGCCTATGGACAGGGGGCGCGACCGGGGAGCTGTTTTTT. Protein: CASSLWTGGATGELFF. The chain recombines TRBV7-8 with TRBJ2-2; 11 positions match TRBD1. The germline gives CDR1 SGHVS, CDR2 FQNEAQ. V was pared by 5 bases and J by 5 bases, with 7 bases of the junction left unmatched. The CDR3 contains 16 residues.

With regard to this clone: The same CDR3 is also encoded by other DNA sequences in this sample. This chain links TRBV12-3 or TRBV12-4 with TRBJ2-5; D perhaps matches TRBD2 (7 bases). V was clipped by 6 bases and J by 5 bases, with 10 bases between them. CDR3 length: 12 amino acids. CDR3 residues: CASRRGGETQYF. In nucleotides, the CDR3 is TGTGCCAGCAGGAGGGGGGGGGAGACCCAGTACTTC.

This sequence joins TRBV7-9 and TRBJ1-1; unclear D gene. Germline CDR1 SEHNR, CDR2 FQNEAQ (reference sequence). The CDR3 covers 12 residues. The CDR3 loop reads CATQRANTEAFF. The CDR3 region has the DNA TGTGCGACACAACGGGCGAACACTGAAGCTTTCTTT. Together with reference TRBV7-9 and TRBJ1-1, the CDR3 gives the full variable domain: DTGVSQNPRHKITKRGQNVTFRCDPISEHNRLYWYRQTLGQGPEFLTYFQNEAQLEKSRLLSDRFSAERPKGSFSTLEIQRTEQGDSAMYLCATQRANTEAFFGQGTRLTVV.

The J gene is TRBJ1-1, the V gene TRBV5-6; 10 nucleotides agree with TRBD1. The CDR3 consists of 14 residues. Germline lookup yields CDR1 SGHDT and CDR2 YYEEEE. V trimming: 7 bases; J trimming: 5 bases; junction bases outside the gene matches: 8. DNA of the CDR3: TGTGCCAGCGGGGGGACAGGGGCTGGTACTGAAGCTTTCTTT. Amino acid sequence: CASGGTGAGTEAFF.